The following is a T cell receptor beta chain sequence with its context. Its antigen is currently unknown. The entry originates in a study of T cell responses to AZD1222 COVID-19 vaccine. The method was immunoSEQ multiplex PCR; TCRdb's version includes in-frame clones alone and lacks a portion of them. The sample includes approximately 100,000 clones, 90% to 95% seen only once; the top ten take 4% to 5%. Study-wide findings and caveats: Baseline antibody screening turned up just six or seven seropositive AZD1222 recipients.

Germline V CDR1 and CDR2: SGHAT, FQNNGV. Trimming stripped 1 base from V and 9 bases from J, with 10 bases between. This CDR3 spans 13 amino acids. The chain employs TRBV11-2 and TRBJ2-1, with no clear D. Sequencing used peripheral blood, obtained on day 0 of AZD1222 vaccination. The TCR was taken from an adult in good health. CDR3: CASSLGYGSEQFF. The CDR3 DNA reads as TGTGCCAGCAGCTTAGGATACGGGTCTGAGCAGTTCTTC. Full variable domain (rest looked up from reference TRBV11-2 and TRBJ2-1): EAGVAQSPRYKIIEKRQSVAFWCNPISGHATLYWYQQILGQGPKLLIQFQNNGVVDDSQLPKDRFSAERLKGVDSTLKIQPAKLEDSAVYLCASSLGYGSEQFFGPGTRLTVL.